This paragraph reports one T cell receptor beta chain. In germline, CDR1 is ENHRY, CDR2 SYGVKD. The CDR3 has 16 residues. V shed 6 bases and J 7 bases; nucleotides not matched to a gene: 16. The sample is drawn from a study of blood T cells in healthy people across ages. The second PCR ran about 6 to 12 cycles with a sample-barcoded 5' primer and J-beta primers. Every sample gave at least 2.5 million paired-end reads containing CDR3. TCRdb itself ran the 5' RACE reads through MiXCR, one entry per CDR3 protein. The repertoire includes about 1.4 million distinct CDR3 sequences, 45% to 70% of them detected once, and roughly 6.3% sits in the top ten. Donor samples were obtained from healthy Caucasian individuals from Russia, aged about 6 to 95.

This receptor was obtained from a man younger than 35 in good health. Sequencing input: blood. This rearrangement joins TRBV10-3 to TRBJ2-3; TRBD1 agrees at 7 bases. The CDR3 loop is CAISMTGRIGGNTQYF. As DNA, the CDR3 is TGTGCCATCAGCATGACAGGGAGAATTGGAGGAAATACGCAGTATTTT.